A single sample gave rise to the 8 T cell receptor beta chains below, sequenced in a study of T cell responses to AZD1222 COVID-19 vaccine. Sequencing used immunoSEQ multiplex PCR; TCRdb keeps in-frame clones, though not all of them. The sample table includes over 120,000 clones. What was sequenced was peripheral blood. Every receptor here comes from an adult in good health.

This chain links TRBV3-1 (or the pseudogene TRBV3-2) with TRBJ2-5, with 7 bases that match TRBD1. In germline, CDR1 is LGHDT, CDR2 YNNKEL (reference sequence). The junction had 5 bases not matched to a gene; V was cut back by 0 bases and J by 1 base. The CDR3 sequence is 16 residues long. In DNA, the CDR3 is TGTGCCAGCAGCCAAGACCTAAAGGGGGCCCAAGAGACCCAGTACTTC. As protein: CASSQDLKGAQETQYF.

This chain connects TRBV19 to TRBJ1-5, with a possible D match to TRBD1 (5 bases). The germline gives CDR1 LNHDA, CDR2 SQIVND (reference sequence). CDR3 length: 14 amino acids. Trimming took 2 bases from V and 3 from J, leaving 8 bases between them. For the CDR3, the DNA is TGTGCCAGTAGTATAAGAGGGGACAATCAGCCCCAGCATTTT. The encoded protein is CASSIRGDNQPQHF.

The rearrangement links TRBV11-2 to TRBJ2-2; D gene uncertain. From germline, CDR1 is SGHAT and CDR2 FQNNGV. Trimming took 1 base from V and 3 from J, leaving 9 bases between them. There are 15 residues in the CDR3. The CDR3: CASSLGSGHTGELFF. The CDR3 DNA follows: TGTGCCAGCAGCTTAGGGTCAGGACACACCGGGGAGCTGTTTTTT.

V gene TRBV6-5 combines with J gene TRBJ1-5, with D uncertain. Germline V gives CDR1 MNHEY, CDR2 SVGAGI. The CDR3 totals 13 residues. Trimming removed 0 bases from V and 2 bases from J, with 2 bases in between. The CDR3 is CASSYSRNQPQHF. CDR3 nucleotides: TGTGCCAGCAGTTACTCTCGCAATCAGCCCCAGCATTTT.

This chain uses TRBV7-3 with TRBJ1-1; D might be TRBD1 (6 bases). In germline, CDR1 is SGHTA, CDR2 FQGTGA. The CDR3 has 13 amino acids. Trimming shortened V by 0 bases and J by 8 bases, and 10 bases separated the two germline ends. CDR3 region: CASSLTKDSEAFF. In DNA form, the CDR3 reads TGTGCCAGCAGCTTAACGAAGGACAGCGAAGCTTTCTTT.

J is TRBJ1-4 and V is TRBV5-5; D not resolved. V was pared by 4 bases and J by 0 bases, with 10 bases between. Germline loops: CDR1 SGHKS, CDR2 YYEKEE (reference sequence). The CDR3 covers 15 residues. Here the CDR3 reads CASSENSATNEKLFF. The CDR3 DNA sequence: TGTGCCAGCAGCGAGAACAGTGCAACTAATGAAAAACTGTTTTTT.

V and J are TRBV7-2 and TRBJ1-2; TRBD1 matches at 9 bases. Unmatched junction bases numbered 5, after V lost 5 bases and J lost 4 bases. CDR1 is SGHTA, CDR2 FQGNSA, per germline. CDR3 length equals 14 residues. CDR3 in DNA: TGTGCCAGCAGCACCGACAGGGGGACCTATGGCTACACCTTC. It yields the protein CASSTDRGTYGYTF.

CDR3 loop: CASSQAPKSVTTTNEKLFF. The DNA for the CDR3 is TGCGCCAGCAGCCAAGCCCCAAAGAGCGTAACAACAACTAATGAAAAACTGTTTTTT. This chain links TRBV4-1 with TRBJ1-4; the D is unclear. The CDR3 spans 19 residues. The V gene's germline CDR1 is MGHRA and CDR2 YSYEKL. Trimming took off 1 base at V and 0 bases at J, with 18 bases between the two ends.